This paragraph covers one T cell receptor (beta chain) sequence. This record comes from a study of beta chain features in type 1 diabetes. Expressed TCRB transcripts were sequenced because the entire RNA isolate underwent reverse transcription. Generated by immunoSEQ multiplex PCR, the TCRdb table keeps only in-frame clones and is missing some. The data contain hundreds of thousands of clones, roughly 8% of them singletons. CDR1 is ENHRY and CDR2 is SYGVKD in the germline V gene. The CDR3 loop spans 13 amino acids. V dropped 7 bases and J dropped 3; count of bases not matched to a gene: 4. The receptor was isolated from a woman aged 18 to 35 in good health. The sample comprised central memory CD4+ T cells from blood. The chain joins TRBV10-3 to TRBJ1-1; 8 bases align to TRBD1. The CDR3 region has the DNA TGTGCCATCAAGACAGGGGCCGACACTGAAGCTTTCTTT. Its translation is CAIKTGADTEAFF.